These T cell receptor beta chains were read from a single sample in a study of blood T cell repertoires in COVID-19. Libraries were prepared by immunoSEQ multiplex PCR; TCRdb keeps only in-frame clonotypes and omits some of them. The sample contains fewer than 100,000 clones, about nine tenths of which appear only once. The sample taken for sequencing was peripheral blood. The receptors come from a woman in her forties or fifties in a cohort sampled during active COVID-19. CDR3s leave out the opening cysteine and the closing phenylalanine or tryptophan. Each record gives: V gene, CDR3 protein.

V: TRBV9
CDR3: ASTRGTGQQETQY

V: TRBV14
CDR3: ASSQLNPSSAF

V: TRBV6-5
CDR3: ASSFGRGSQETQY

V: TRBV28
CDR3: ASSSWTSGSVDTQY

V: TRBV27
CDR3: ASSLSPRAKQY

V: TRBV3-1/TRBV3-2
CDR3: ASSRGLLFYNEQF

V: TRBV24-1
CDR3: ATSDPGTGDYGYT

V: TRBV5-1
CDR3: ASSLAFAGSETQY

V: TRBV2
CDR3: ASIPEVDYGYT

V: TRBV7-9
CDR3: ASSLRRGSRFTDTQY

V: TRBV9
CDR3: ASGTSGRRQGYNEQF

V: TRBV15
CDR3: ATSWYGYTEAF

V: TRBV4-1
CDR3: ASSYPPGQSNYGYT

V: TRBV7-2
CDR3: ASRVGGNTEAF

V: TRBV6-6
CDR3: ASSYSGFWAGGRQETQY

V: TRBV7-9
CDR3: ASSPTGGKTQY

V: TRBV2
CDR3: ASGLAGGTGELF

V: TRBV12-3/TRBV12-4
CDR3: ASSSRGKETQY

V: TRBV7-9
CDR3: ASSLPGQVYEQY

V: TRBV20-1
CDR3: SASLRGGRNEQF

V: TRBV19
CDR3: ASSIGGTDQETQY

V: TRBV7-6
CDR3: ASSLRGGADTQY

V: TRBV2
CDR3: ASSSRTGTLSGNTIY

V: TRBV6-5
CDR3: ASVGRLNSPLH

V: TRBV4-1
CDR3: ASSLAGGTGELF

V: TRBV3-1/TRBV3-2
CDR3: ASSQGGTEAF

V: TRBV27
CDR3: ASSLLGGTTLTYNEQF

V: TRBV14
CDR3: ASSDLTGQVYNEQF

V: TRBV15
CDR3: ATSRDPGQGYEQY

V: TRBV7-3
CDR3: ASSTGGGETQY

V: TRBV28
CDR3: ASNRAGGETQY

V: TRBV7-8
CDR3: ASSRLAGSYEQY

V: TRBV1
CDR3: TSSHDRGDQPQH

V: TRBV2
CDR3: ASSEEQGGNQPQH

V: TRBV19
CDR3: ASSSRDWTGELF

V: TRBV6-6
CDR3: ASSLRQGARETQY

V: TRBV27
CDR3: ASSLRENEKLF

V: TRBV7-8
CDR3: ASSLIGENTGELF

V: TRBV11-1
CDR3: ASSGGRNPSYEQY

V: TRBV7-3
CDR3: ASSLTGGPGAEQY